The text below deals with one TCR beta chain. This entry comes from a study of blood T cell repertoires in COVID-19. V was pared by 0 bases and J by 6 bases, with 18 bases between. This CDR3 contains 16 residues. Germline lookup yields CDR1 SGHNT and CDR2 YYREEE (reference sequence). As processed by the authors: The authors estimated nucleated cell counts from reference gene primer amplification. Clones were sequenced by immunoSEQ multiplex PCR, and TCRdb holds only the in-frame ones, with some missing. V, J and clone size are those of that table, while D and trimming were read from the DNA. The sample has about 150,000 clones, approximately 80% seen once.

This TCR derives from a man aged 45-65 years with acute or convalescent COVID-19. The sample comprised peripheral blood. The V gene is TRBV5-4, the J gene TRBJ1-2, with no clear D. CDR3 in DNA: TGTGCCAGCAGCTTGGCCCATCGGACTGGTGAGGATGGCTACACCTTC. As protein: CASSLAHRTGEDGYTF.